This T cell receptor (beta chain) is from a study of T cells after yellow fever vaccination (dated by TCRdb to the late 2010s). At the level of the whole study: The SMART-Seq v4 Ultra Low Input RNA kit was used to prepare libraries from fractions with low cell numbers. Two healthy male donors made up the cohort, one aged 18 to 29 years and the other aged 30 to 39 years. To follow T-cell clones before and after both primary and booster YFV17D yellow fever vaccination, bulk TCR alpha and beta repertoires underwent longitudinal sequencing. Blood samples were taken at several timepoints before and after primary and secondary immunization, and bulk PBMC replicates and cell subsets were isolated.

On this clonotype: The clone's antigen remains unknown. The input lacks base qualities; no much larger clone sits a single base away.

The paper's findings and limits, for the study overall: After the booster, most clones that had expanded after primary vaccination were detected again (around 95% of CD4 and around nine tenths of CD8), suggesting broad maintenance of memory. A small fraction of clonotypes showed up in both the CD4 and CD8 compartments, probably as a result of convergent recombination. Only a couple of donors were included in the study, so the extent to which the findings can be generalized is limited. Compared with the primary T-cell response, the secondary T-cell response was weaker but faster, peaking on day 5 rather than day 15. Computational filtering was required because FACS-sorted repertoires could contain abundant contaminating clonotypes from the bulk population.

Ends trimmed: V by 6 bases, J by 6 bases; bases unmatched to a gene: 4. The CDR3 has 11 amino acids, counting the end cysteine and valine. Just the 33-base CDR3 DNA is kept, in frame starting at base 1. The germline V gene (reference sequence) specifies DFQATT as CDR1 and SNEGSKA as CDR2. This sample's treatment or condition label indicates: live attenuated yellow fever vaccine strain. A standard Ficoll-Paque protocol was used to isolate PBMCs from peripheral blood. Dynabeads CD4 and CD8 positive selection kits were used to isolate CD4 and CD8 T-cell fractions. TriZol was used to extract RNA from bulk PBMCs, CD4 and CD8 fractions, and dextramer-positive and dextramer-negative fractions. This sample was sequenced with an Illumina NovaSeq 6000. TCR cDNA was synthesized by 5'RACE template switching, which introduced a universal primer site and unique molecular identifiers. Priming of cDNA synthesis was performed from both the TCR alpha and TCR beta constant segments. Libraries were amplified in two PCR steps, with sample barcodes and sequencing adapters added in the second step. Libraries were sequenced on Illumina HiSeq 2500 (2x100 bp) or NovaSeq (2x150 bp). The authors' analysis ran thus. MIGEC handled demultiplexing of reads and collapsing into UMI consensus sequences, while MiXCR performed V(D)J alignment. Clonotypes responding to the vaccine were identified with edgeR on replicate PBMC samples, with the criteria of FDR below 0.01 and a log2 fold change above 5 up to day 15. Each bulk clonotype received a CD4 or CD8 identity based on whether the sequenced CD4 or CD8 repertoire contained that clonotype at higher abundance. TCRdb handled the public reads itself, with Q25 trimming in fastp and clone calling in MiXCR, and kept productive beta chains. Here each entry gathers all rows of one CDR3 protein and keeps the most common genes and DNA. TCRdb, not the authors, supplied the V and J calls. The sample profile shows more than 300,000 distinct CDR3 sequences; 9.5% to 12% of them were found once. Less than 3.5% of the sample comes from the top ten.

Here the chain combines TRBV20-1 and TRBJ2-7; 8 junctional bases match TRBD1. This TCR was recovered from a man aged 18 to 30 who received the YFV17D yellow fever vaccine. The sequences come from CD4+ T cells sorted from PBMCs, collected 45 days after the yellow fever booster vaccination. The CDR3 sequence is CSADTGGEQYV. The nucleotide sequence reads TGCAGTGCGGACACAGGGGGCGAGCAGTACGTC.